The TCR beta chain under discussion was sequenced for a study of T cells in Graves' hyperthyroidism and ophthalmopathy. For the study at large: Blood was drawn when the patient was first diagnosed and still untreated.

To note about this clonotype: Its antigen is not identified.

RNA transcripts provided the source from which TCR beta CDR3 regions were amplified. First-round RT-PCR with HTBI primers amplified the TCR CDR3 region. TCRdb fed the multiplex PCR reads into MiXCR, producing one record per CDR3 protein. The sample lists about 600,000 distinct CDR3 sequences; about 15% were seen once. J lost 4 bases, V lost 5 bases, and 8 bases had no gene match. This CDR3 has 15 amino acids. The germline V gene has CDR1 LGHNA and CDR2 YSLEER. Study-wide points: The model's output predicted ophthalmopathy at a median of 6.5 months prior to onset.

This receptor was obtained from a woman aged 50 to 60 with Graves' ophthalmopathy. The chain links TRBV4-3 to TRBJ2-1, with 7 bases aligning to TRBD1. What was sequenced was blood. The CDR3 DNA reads TGCGCCAGCAGCTCTCAGGGGGACAGATACAATGAGCAGTTCTTC. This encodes CASSSQGDRYNEQFF.